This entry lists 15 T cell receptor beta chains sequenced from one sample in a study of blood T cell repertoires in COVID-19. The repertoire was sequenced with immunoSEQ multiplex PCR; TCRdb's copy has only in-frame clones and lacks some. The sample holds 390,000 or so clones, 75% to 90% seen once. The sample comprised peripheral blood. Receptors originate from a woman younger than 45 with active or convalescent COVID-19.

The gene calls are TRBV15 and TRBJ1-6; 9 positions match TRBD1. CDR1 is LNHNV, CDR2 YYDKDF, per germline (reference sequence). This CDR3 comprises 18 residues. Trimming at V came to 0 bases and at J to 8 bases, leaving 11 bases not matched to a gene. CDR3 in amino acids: CATSREPSGTGKDSPLHF. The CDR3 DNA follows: TGTGCCACCAGCAGAGAACCAAGCGGGACAGGGAAAGATTCACCCCTCCACTTT.

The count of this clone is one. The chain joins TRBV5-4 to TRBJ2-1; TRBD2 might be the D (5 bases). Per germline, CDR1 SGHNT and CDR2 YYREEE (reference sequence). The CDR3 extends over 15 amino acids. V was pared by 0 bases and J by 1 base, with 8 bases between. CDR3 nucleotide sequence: TGTGCCAGCAGCTTGGCCGGGGATTCCTACAATGAGCAGTTCTTC. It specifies CASSLAGDSYNEQFF.

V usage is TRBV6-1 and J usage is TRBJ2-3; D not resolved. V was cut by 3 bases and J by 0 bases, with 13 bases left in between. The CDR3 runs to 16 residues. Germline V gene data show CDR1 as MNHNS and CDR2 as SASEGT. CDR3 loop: CASSERAGSSTDTQYF. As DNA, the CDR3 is TGTGCCAGCAGTGAGAGAGCAGGTTCTAGCACAGATACGCAGTATTTT.

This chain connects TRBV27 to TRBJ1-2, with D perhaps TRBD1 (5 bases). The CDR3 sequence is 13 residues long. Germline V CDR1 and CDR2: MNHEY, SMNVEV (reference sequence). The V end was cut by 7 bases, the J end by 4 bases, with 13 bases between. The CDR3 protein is CASTTGGSYGYTF. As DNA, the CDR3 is TGTGCCAGCACGACGGGGGGATCCTATGGCTACACCTTC.

The CDR3 region has the DNA TGTGCCAGCAGCCAAGGTACTAGCGGGGGCGCCTTCTCCTACGAGCAGTACTTC. Protein product: CASSQGTSGGAFSYEQYF. The rearrangement uses TRBV4-2 and TRBJ2-7, with 11 positions matching TRBD2. The CDR3 extends over 18 amino acids. Per the germline V gene, CDR1 is LGHNA and CDR2 is YNFKEQ. The V and J ends lost 1 base and 0 bases, in that order; junction bases with no gene match: 8.

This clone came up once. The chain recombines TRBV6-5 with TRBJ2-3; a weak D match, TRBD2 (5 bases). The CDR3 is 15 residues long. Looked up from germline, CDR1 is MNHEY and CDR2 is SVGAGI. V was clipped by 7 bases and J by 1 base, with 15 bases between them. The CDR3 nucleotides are TGTGCCAGCAAGAAGCTAGCCGCCGGCACAGATACGCAGTATTTT. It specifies CASKKLAAGTDTQYF.

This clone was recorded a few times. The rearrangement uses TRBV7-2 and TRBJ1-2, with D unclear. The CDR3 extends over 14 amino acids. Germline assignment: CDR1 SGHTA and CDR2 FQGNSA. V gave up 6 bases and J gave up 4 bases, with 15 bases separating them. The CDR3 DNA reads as TGTGCCAGCAGTACAAACCGGGAGATCTATGGCTACACCTTC. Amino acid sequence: CASSTNREIYGYTF. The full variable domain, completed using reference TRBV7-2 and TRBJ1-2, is GAGVSQSPSNKVTEKGKDVELRCDPISGHTALYWYRQSLGQGLEFLIYFQGNSAPDKSGLPSDRFSAERTGGSVSTLTIQRTQQEDSAVYLCASSTNREIYGYTFGSGTRLTVV.

CDR3 loop: CASSLQGGRPYEQYF. The CDR3 nucleotides are TGTGCCAGCAGCTTACAGGGCGGGAGACCCTACGAGCAGTACTTC. This chain uses TRBV7-8 with TRBJ2-7; 7 bases line up with TRBD2. This CDR3 has 15 residues. With V trimmed by 2 bases and J by 2 bases, 6 bases remained unmatched. The germline gives CDR1 SGHVS, CDR2 FQNEAQ.

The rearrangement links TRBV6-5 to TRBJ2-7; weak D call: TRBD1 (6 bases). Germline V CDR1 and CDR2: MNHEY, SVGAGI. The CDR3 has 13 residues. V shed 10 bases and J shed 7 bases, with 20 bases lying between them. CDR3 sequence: CATTGQGFGEQYF. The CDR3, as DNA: TGTGCCACCACGGGGCAGGGGTTCGGAGAGCAGTACTTC.

The CDR3 loop is CASSQEGLAGGSYNEQFF. CDR3 bases: TGTGCCAGCAGCCAAGAGGGACTAGCGGGGGGTTCCTACAATGAGCAGTTCTTC. The V call is TRBV3-1 (or the pseudogene TRBV3-2), the J call TRBJ2-1; 15 positions match TRBD2. CDR3 size: 18 residues. Losses at the gene ends were 0 bases for V and 1 base for J; bases not matched to a gene: 1. The V gene's germline CDR1 is LGHDT and CDR2 YNNKEL (reference sequence).

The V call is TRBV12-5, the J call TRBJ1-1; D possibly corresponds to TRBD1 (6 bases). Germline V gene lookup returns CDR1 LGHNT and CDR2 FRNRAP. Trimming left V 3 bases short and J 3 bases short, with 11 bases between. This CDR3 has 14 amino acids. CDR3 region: CASGFIAGDTEAFF. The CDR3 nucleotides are TGTGCTAGTGGTTTTATAGCAGGGGACACTGAAGCTTTCTTT.

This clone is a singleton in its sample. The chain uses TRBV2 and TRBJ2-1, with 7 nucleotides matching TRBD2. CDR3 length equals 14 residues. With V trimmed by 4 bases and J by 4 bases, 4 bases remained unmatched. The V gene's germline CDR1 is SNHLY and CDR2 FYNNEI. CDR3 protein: CASSGTRAYNEQFF. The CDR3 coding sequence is TGTGCCAGCAGTGGGACTAGGGCTTACAATGAGCAGTTCTTC.

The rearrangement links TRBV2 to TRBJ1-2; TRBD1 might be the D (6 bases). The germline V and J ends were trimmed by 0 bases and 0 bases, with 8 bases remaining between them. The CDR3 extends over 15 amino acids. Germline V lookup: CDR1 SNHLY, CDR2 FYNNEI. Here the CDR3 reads CASSEAGDTNYGYTF. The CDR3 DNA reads TGTGCCAGCAGTGAAGCGGGGGACACTAACTATGGCTACACCTTC.

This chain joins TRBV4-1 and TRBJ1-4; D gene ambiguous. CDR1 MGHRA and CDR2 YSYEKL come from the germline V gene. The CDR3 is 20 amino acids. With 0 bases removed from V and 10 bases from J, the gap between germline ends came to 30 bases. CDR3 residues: CASSQDFTTQQERKKRKLFF. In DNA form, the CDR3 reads TGCGCCAGCAGCCAAGATTTCACAACCCAGCAGGAACGAAAAAAGAGAAAACTGTTTTTT.

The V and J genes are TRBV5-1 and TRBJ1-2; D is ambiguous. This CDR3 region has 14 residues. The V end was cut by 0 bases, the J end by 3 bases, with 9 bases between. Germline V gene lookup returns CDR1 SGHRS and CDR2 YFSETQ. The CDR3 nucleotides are TGCGCCAGCAGCTTGGACCCGGTACACTATGGCTACACCTTC. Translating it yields CASSLDPVHYGYTF.